A selection of T cell receptor beta chains follows, all from one sample in a study of CD8+ T cells in alopecia areata. Repertoires were generated with immunoSEQ multiplex PCR, while TCRdb's copy carries only in-frame clones and drops some. The sample includes approximately 180,000 clones, just under 60% of them seen just once. Material: CD4+ T cells sorted from blood, obtained at week 0. Every receptor here comes from a human donor with alopecia areata. Each CDR3 is given with its conserved first and last residue. Fields, in order: clone size, V gene, J gene, D gene, CDR3 protein, CDR3 DNA. The D gene is left open where the match is weak. Clone size appears in some rows only: once, few, many, or a class for an expanded clone.

abundance: few; v_gene: TRBV30; j_gene: TRBJ2-7; d_gene: NA; CDR3aa: CAWSRAGGLPYEQYF; CDR3nt: TGTGCCTGGAGTCGGGCAGGGGGGCTCCCCTACGAGCAGTACTTC
abundance: NA; v_gene: TRBV30; j_gene: TRBJ1-5; d_gene: TRBD1; CDR3aa: CAWSGTGVVPQHF; CDR3nt: TGTGCCTGGAGTGGGACAGGGGTTGTGCCCCAGCATTTT
abundance: NA; v_gene: TRBV30; j_gene: TRBJ2-5; d_gene: TRBD1; CDR3aa: CAWSVWAGGSQETQYF; CDR3nt: TGTGCCTGGAGTGTATGGGCAGGGGGTTCTCAAGAGACCCAGTACTTC
abundance: NA; v_gene: TRBV19; j_gene: TRBJ1-1; d_gene: NA; CDR3aa: CASSIVGQNTEAFF; CDR3nt: TGTGCCAGTAGTATAGTTGGGCAGAACACTGAAGCTTTCTTT
abundance: NA; v_gene: TRBV11-2; j_gene: TRBJ2-7; d_gene: TRBD1; CDR3aa: CASSRGGDRGLWEQYF; CDR3nt: TGTGCCAGCAGCCGTGGCGGGGACAGGGGACTTTGGGAGCAGTACTTC
abundance: few; v_gene: TRBV30; j_gene: TRBJ2-3; d_gene: TRBD1; CDR3aa: CAWSAKQGAQDTQYF; CDR3nt: TGTGCCTGGAGTGCTAAACAGGGGGCGCAAGATACGCAGTATTTT
abundance: NA; v_gene: TRBV10-3; j_gene: TRBJ1-2; d_gene: NA; CDR3aa: CAISDEGPGGYTF; CDR3nt: TGTGCCATCAGTGATGAGGGCCCTGGTGGCTACACCTTC
abundance: NA; v_gene: TRBV15; j_gene: TRBJ1-4; d_gene: NA; CDR3aa: CATSRDRAAEKLFF; CDR3nt: TGTGCCACCAGCAGAGATCGGGCAGCCGAAAAACTGTTTTTT
abundance: NA; v_gene: TRBV25-1; j_gene: TRBJ2-3; d_gene: TRBD2; CDR3aa: CASSDSGGNTDTQYF; CDR3nt: TGTGCCAGCAGTGATAGCGGGGGGAACACAGATACGCAGTATTTT
abundance: few; v_gene: TRBV29-1; j_gene: TRBJ1-2; d_gene: NA; CDR3aa: CSVEMGNYGYTF; CDR3nt: TGCAGCGTTGAAATGGGTAACTATGGCTACACCTTC
abundance: NA; v_gene: TRBV28; j_gene: TRBJ2-1; d_gene: NA; CDR3aa: CASSTHSGDNEQFF; CDR3nt: TGTGCCAGCAGTACCCACTCGGGGGACAATGAGCAGTTCTTC
abundance: NA; v_gene: TRBV20-1; j_gene: TRBJ1-4; d_gene: NA; CDR3aa: CSAEGGEKLFF; CDR3nt: TGCAGTGCTGAGGGAGGAGAAAAACTGTTTTTT
abundance: NA; v_gene: TRBV6-1; j_gene: TRBJ2-1; d_gene: TRBD1; CDR3aa: CASSEWGQGSNEQFF; CDR3nt: TGTGCCAGCAGTGAATGGGGACAGGGATCCAATGAGCAGTTCTTC
abundance: few; v_gene: TRBV10-3; j_gene: TRBJ1-1; d_gene: NA; CDR3aa: CAIRPFVGQDTEAFF; CDR3nt: TGTGCCATCAGACCCTTTGTGGGCCAGGACACTGAAGCTTTCTTT
abundance: NA; v_gene: TRBV29-1; j_gene: TRBJ1-3; d_gene: NA; CDR3aa: CSARQPSGNTIYF; CDR3nt: TGCAGTGCAAGACAGCCCTCTGGAAACACCATATATTTT
abundance: few; v_gene: TRBV29-1; j_gene: TRBJ1-2; d_gene: TRBD1; CDR3aa: CSVEDRDREYGYTF; CDR3nt: TGCAGCGTTGAAGATCGGGACAGGGAGTATGGCTACACCTTC
abundance: NA; v_gene: TRBV5-1; j_gene: TRBJ1-1; d_gene: NA; CDR3aa: CASSQGGTEAFF; CDR3nt: TGCGCCAGCAGCCAAGGGGGCACTGAAGCTTTCTTT
abundance: NA; v_gene: TRBV29-1; j_gene: TRBJ2-5; d_gene: TRBD1; CDR3aa: CSVVGRNYRGQETQYF; CDR3nt: TGCAGCGTTGTAGGTCGTAACTACAGGGGCCAAGAGACCCAGTACTTC
abundance: few; v_gene: TRBV7-9; j_gene: TRBJ2-5; d_gene: NA; CDR3aa: CASKTISETQYF; CDR3nt: TGTGCCAGCAAGACCATCTCTGAGACCCAGTACTTC
abundance: NA; v_gene: TRBV5-4; j_gene: TRBJ2-1; d_gene: TRBD2; CDR3aa: CASSFERGGNYNEQFF; CDR3nt: TGTGCCAGCAGCTTCGAGCGGGGGGGGAACTACAATGAGCAGTTCTTC
abundance: NA; v_gene: TRBV7-2; j_gene: TRBJ1-2; d_gene: NA; CDR3aa: CASSFGFYGYTF; CDR3nt: TGTGCCAGCAGCTTTGGTTTCTATGGCTACACCTTC
abundance: NA; v_gene: TRBV29-1; j_gene: TRBJ1-1; d_gene: NA; CDR3aa: CSVRPENTEAFF; CDR3nt: TGCAGCGTCCGGCCAGAGAACACTGAAGCTTTCTTT
abundance: NA; v_gene: TRBV5-6; j_gene: TRBJ2-5; d_gene: NA; CDR3aa: CASSGGSEETQYF; CDR3nt: TGTGCCAGCAGCGGTGGTTCCGAAGAGACCCAGTACTTC
abundance: few; v_gene: TRBV4-1; j_gene: TRBJ2-3; d_gene: TRBD2; CDR3aa: CASKRLAGSTDTQYF; CDR3nt: TGCGCCAGTAAAAGACTAGCGGGTAGCACAGATACGCAGTATTTT
abundance: few; v_gene: TRBV9; j_gene: TRBJ2-1; d_gene: TRBD2; CDR3aa: CASSHGTSGGTRSTEQFF; CDR3nt: TGTGCCAGCAGCCACGGGACTAGCGGGGGGACCAGGTCTACTGAGCAGTTCTTC
abundance: few; v_gene: TRBV29-1; j_gene: TRBJ1-2; d_gene: NA; CDR3aa: CSVGQVSGDPYGYTF; CDR3nt: TGCAGCGTTGGACAGGTTTCTGGGGACCCGTATGGCTACACCTTC
abundance: NA; v_gene: TRBV5-6; j_gene: TRBJ2-7; d_gene: NA; CDR3aa: CASSLRAGLYEQYF; CDR3nt: TGTGCCAGCAGCTTGCGCGCAGGGCTCTACGAGCAGTACTTC
abundance: once; v_gene: TRBV21-1; j_gene: TRBJ2-5; d_gene: NA; CDR3aa: CASSNRTSGQETQYF; CDR3nt: TGTGCCAGCAGCAACCGGACTAGCGGGCAAGAGACCCAGTACTTC
abundance: NA; v_gene: TRBV23-1; j_gene: TRBJ1-2; d_gene: NA; CDR3aa: CASSHGRTRQGGYTF; CDR3nt: TGCGCCAGCAGTCACGGGAGGACGCGGCAGGGTGGCTACACCTTC
abundance: NA; v_gene: TRBV19; j_gene: TRBJ2-6; d_gene: NA; CDR3aa: CATGPSGANVLTF; CDR3nt: TGTGCTACAGGGCCCTCTGGGGCCAACGTCCTGACTTTC
abundance: NA; v_gene: TRBV11-3; j_gene: TRBJ1-5; d_gene: NA; CDR3aa: CASSLNSYSNQPQHF; CDR3nt: TGTGCCAGCAGCTTAAACAGTTATAGCAATCAGCCCCAGCATTTT
abundance: NA; v_gene: TRBV19; j_gene: TRBJ1-2; d_gene: TRBD1; CDR3aa: CASSPDRVLGYTF; CDR3nt: TGTGCCAGTAGCCCAGACAGGGTTCTGGGCTACACCTTC
abundance: once; v_gene: TRBV6-5; j_gene: TRBJ2-1; d_gene: NA; CDR3aa: CASRGAVNEQFF; CDR3nt: TGTGCCAGCAGGGGGGCCGTCAATGAGCAGTTCTTC
abundance: NA; v_gene: TRBV29-1; j_gene: TRBJ2-2; d_gene: NA; CDR3aa: CSVGDRNLGELFF; CDR3nt: TGCAGCGTTGGAGACAGAAATTTGGGGGAGCTGTTTTTT
abundance: few; v_gene: TRBV23-1; j_gene: TRBJ2-2; d_gene: NA; CDR3aa: CASTPDGGELFF; CDR3nt: TGCGCCAGCACTCCCGACGGCGGGGAGCTGTTTTTT
abundance: few; v_gene: TRBV5-6; j_gene: TRBJ2-7; d_gene: TRBD2; CDR3aa: CASSSPWGGLLGEQYF; CDR3nt: TGTGCCAGCAGCTCCCCCTGGGGGGGACTGCTGGGCGAGCAGTACTTC
abundance: NA; v_gene: TRBV5-1; j_gene: TRBJ1-1; d_gene: NA; CDR3aa: CASSSRTANTEAFF; CDR3nt: TGCGCCAGCAGCTCGAGGACGGCGAACACTGAAGCTTTCTTT
abundance: NA; v_gene: TRBV23-1; j_gene: TRBJ1-1; d_gene: NA; CDR3aa: CASSQCTEAFF; CDR3nt: TGCGCCAGCAGCCAATGCACCGAAGCTTTCTTT
abundance: NA; v_gene: TRBV7-9; j_gene: TRBJ1-3; d_gene: NA; CDR3aa: CASSYGSGVGNTIYF; CDR3nt: TGTGCCAGCAGCTACGGATCGGGGGTTGGAAACACCATATATTTT
abundance: few; v_gene: TRBV7-9; j_gene: TRBJ2-2; d_gene: TRBD2; CDR3aa: CASSPSGTNTGELFF; CDR3nt: TGTGCCAGCAGCCCGAGCGGGACGAACACCGGGGAGCTGTTTTTT
abundance: NA; v_gene: TRBV29-1; j_gene: TRBJ2-5; d_gene: TRBD1; CDR3aa: CSVGQGQETQYF; CDR3nt: TGCAGCGTTGGACAGGGGCAAGAGACCCAGTACTTC
abundance: NA; v_gene: TRBV4-1; j_gene: TRBJ1-4; d_gene: NA; CDR3aa: CASSRIRTRNEKLFF; CDR3nt: TGCGCCAGCAGCCGCATCCGGACTCGTAATGAAAAACTGTTTTTT
abundance: few; v_gene: TRBV11-1; j_gene: TRBJ1-1; d_gene: NA; CDR3aa: CASSPTLQGRNTEAFF; CDR3nt: TGTGCCAGCAGCCCTACCCTCCAGGGCCGGAACACTGAAGCTTTCTTT
abundance: NA; v_gene: TRBV2; j_gene: TRBJ2-7; d_gene: TRBD1; CDR3aa: CASRRTGGRYEQYF; CDR3nt: TGTGCCAGCAGAAGGACAGGGGGACGCTACGAGCAGTACTTC
abundance: NA; v_gene: TRBV6-5; j_gene: TRBJ2-7; d_gene: NA; CDR3aa: CASAPGSPNSYEQYF; CDR3nt: TGTGCCAGCGCCCCGGGGTCCCCGAACTCCTACGAGCAGTACTTC
abundance: NA; v_gene: TRBV9; j_gene: TRBJ2-6; d_gene: NA; CDR3aa: CASSVDPGAGANVLTF; CDR3nt: TGTGCCAGCAGCGTAGACCCAGGGGCTGGGGCCAACGTCCTGACTTTC
abundance: many; v_gene: TRBV27; j_gene: TRBJ2-2; d_gene: TRBD1; CDR3aa: CASAWTGNTGELFF; CDR3nt: TGTGCCAGCGCCTGGACAGGGAACACCGGGGAGCTGTTTTTT
abundance: NA; v_gene: TRBV29-1; j_gene: TRBJ2-5; d_gene: NA; CDR3aa: CSVVGVGETQYF; CDR3nt: TGCAGCGTCGTGGGGGTTGGGGAGACCCAGTACTTC
abundance: few; v_gene: TRBV6-6; j_gene: TRBJ2-1; d_gene: NA; CDR3aa: CASGSGTGANEQFF; CDR3nt: TGTGCCAGCGGGTCCGGGACTGGCGCCAATGAGCAGTTCTTC
abundance: once; v_gene: TRBV5-1; j_gene: TRBJ1-5; d_gene: TRBD1; CDR3aa: CASSPGQGVYSNQPQHF; CDR3nt: TGCGCCAGCAGCCCAGGACAGGGGGTCTATAGCAATCAGCCCCAGCATTTT
abundance: NA; v_gene: TRBV29-1; j_gene: TRBJ2-3; d_gene: TRBD2; CDR3aa: CSGTSGGRTDTQYF; CDR3nt: TGCAGCGGAACTAGCGGTGGGCGCACAGATACGCAGTATTTT
abundance: few; v_gene: TRBV19; j_gene: TRBJ1-4; d_gene: NA; CDR3aa: CASSGDEEKLFF; CDR3nt: TGTGCCAGTAGTGGAGACGAAGAAAAACTGTTTTTT
abundance: NA; v_gene: TRBV29-1; j_gene: TRBJ1-5; d_gene: NA; CDR3aa: CSVEEGNGQPQHF; CDR3nt: TGCAGCGTTGAAGAGGGGAACGGACAGCCCCAGCATTTT
abundance: NA; v_gene: TRBV5-4; j_gene: TRBJ1-3; d_gene: NA; CDR3aa: CASSLPKQGAGNTIYF; CDR3nt: TGTGCCAGCAGCTTACCCAAACAGGGCGCTGGAAACACCATATATTTT
abundance: few; v_gene: TRBV29-1; j_gene: TRBJ2-1; d_gene: NA; CDR3aa: CSVEGWGLDEQFF; CDR3nt: TGCAGCGTTGAAGGTTGGGGGCTGGATGAGCAGTTCTTC
abundance: few; v_gene: TRBV30; j_gene: TRBJ2-3; d_gene: NA; CDR3aa: CAWSVRISALGADTQYF; CDR3nt: TGTGCCTGGAGTGTACGCATCTCTGCCCTGGGGGCAGATACGCAGTATTTT
abundance: NA; v_gene: TRBV30; j_gene: TRBJ2-1; d_gene: NA; CDR3aa: CAWSVSRVSLGNEQFF; CDR3nt: TGTGCCTGGAGTGTATCCCGGGTTAGCTTGGGGAATGAGCAGTTCTTC
abundance: NA; v_gene: TRBV29-1; j_gene: TRBJ2-3; d_gene: NA; CDR3aa: CSVEVVTDTQYF; CDR3nt: TGCAGCGTTGAAGTAGTCACAGATACGCAGTATTTT
abundance: NA; v_gene: TRBV29-1; j_gene: TRBJ1-2; d_gene: NA; CDR3aa: CSVARDGGYTF; CDR3nt: TGCAGCGTTGCTCGGGACGGAGGCTACACCTTC
abundance: NA; v_gene: TRBV29-1; j_gene: TRBJ2-7; d_gene: NA; CDR3aa: CSVLPPENSYEQYF; CDR3nt: TGCAGCGTCCTTCCCCCGGAGAACTCCTACGAGCAGTACTTC